A single sample gave rise to the 21 T cell receptor beta chains below, sequenced in a study of T cells in women clearing cervical HPV infection. Clones were read by immunoSEQ multiplex PCR, and TCRdb kept only the in-frame ones, dropping some. This sample contains some 21,000 clones. Input material: blood buffy coat. The origin of the receptors is a woman between 18 and 69 years old with a cervical HPV16 infection that either progressed to CIN3+ or cleared (not recorded which).

For this clone: With the read ending 3 residues before the CDR3 end, the germline J gene is used to fill in that end. The chain carries TRBV20-1 and TRBJ2-7; possible D gene TRBD2, 6 bases. Germline CDR1 DFQATT, CDR2 SNEGSKA (reference sequence). The germline V and J ends were trimmed by 6 bases and 3 bases, with 18 bases remaining between them. The CDR3 has 14 residues. Partial CDR3 DNA: TGCAGTGCGTCCTTGGACCGGGGGTACTACGAG. The encoded protein is CSASLDRGYYE. The CDR3 in full is CSASLDRGYYEQYF.

CDR3 region: CASSGRGTYEQYF. Incomplete CDR3 DNA: TGTGCCAGCAGCGGCCGGGGGACCTACGAG. The chain joins TRBV5-4 to TRBJ2-7; a weak D match, TRBD2 (6 bases). Read sequence stops 3 residues before the CDR3 end, and the germline J gene provides the missing end. Germline V gene sequence: CDR1 SGHNT, CDR2 YYREEE (reference sequence). V was pared by 4 bases and J by 2 bases, with 10 bases between. The CDR3 consists of 13 residues.

The CDR3 loop reads CARRRGFTDTQYF. The sequenced CDR3 bases are TGTGCCAGAAGGCGGGGGTTCACAGATACG. This chain uses TRBV5-3 with TRBJ2-3, with TRBD2 identical over 7 bases. The read ends 3 residues before the CDR3 terminus; that terminus is restored from the germline J gene. TRBV5-3 is an open reading frame, and its role is uncertain. Unmatched junction bases numbered 2, after V lost 5 bases and J lost 2 bases. The CDR3 covers 13 residues.

Comments on this clone: The DNA ends 3 residues before the CDR3 does, and the rest of the CDR3 is filled in from the germline J gene. This chain connects TRBV15 to TRBJ2-1, with D possibly matching TRBD1 (5 bases). Germline V gene data show CDR1 as LNHNV and CDR2 as YYDKDF (reference sequence). This CDR3 has 18 residues. Trimming pared 2 bases from V and 0 bases from J, leaving 17 bases between. The CDR3 DNA, read in part, is TGTGCCACCAGCAGATTTAGTTTAGGGGCTTACTCCTACAATGAG. Protein: CATSRFSLGAYSYNE. In full, the CDR3 is CATSRFSLGAYSYNEQFF.

A note on this clone: The sequence runs out 3 residues before the end of the CDR3; the remainder is reconstructed from the germline J gene. The chain combines TRBV7-8 with TRBJ1-2, with 7 bases lining up with TRBD1. The CDR3 length is 13 residues. Germline V lookup: CDR1 SGHVS, CDR2 FQNEAQ. V was pared by 5 bases and J by 3 bases, with 3 bases of the junction left unmatched. The CDR3 DNA, read in part, is TGTGCCAGCAGCGACGGACAGGACTATGGC. It is translated as CASSDGQDYG. The CDR3 in full is CASSDGQDYGYTF.

Comment on this clone: The read falls 3 residues short of the CDR3 end, and the missing part is taken from the germline J gene. The chain links TRBV29-1 to TRBJ1-2; 9 nucleotides match TRBD1. This CDR3 has 15 amino acids. Losses at the gene ends were 4 bases for V and 5 bases for J; bases not matched to a gene: 11. The germline CDR1 and CDR2 sequences are SQVTM and ANQGSEA. CDR3 DNA, as far as it was read: TGCAGCGTTGTCTCTGGTGCGGACAGGGGATATGGC. Translated: CSVVSGADRGYG. In full, the CDR3 reads CSVVSGADRGYGYTF.

As concerns this clone: The read terminates 3 residues before the CDR3 end, so the remaining end is supplied by the germline J gene. This sequence joins TRBV20-1 and TRBJ2-7; D is unresolved. From germline, CDR1 is DFQATT and CDR2 SNEGSKA (reference sequence). The CDR3 is 13 residues long. V was shortened by 1 base and J by 2 bases, with 9 bases between the two germline ends. CDR3 in amino acids: CSARARATYEQYF. The part of the CDR3 DNA that was read is TGCAGTGCTAGAGCAAGGGCAACCTACGAG.

With respect to this clone: Coverage ceases 3 residues before the CDR3 finishes, and the germline J gene fills in the end. The rearrangement links TRBV20-1 to TRBJ2-7; D is uncertain. Trimming shortened V by 6 bases and J by 3 bases, and 18 bases separated the two germline ends. Germline CDR1 is DFQATT and CDR2 is SNEGSKA (reference sequence). This CDR3 comprises 14 residues. The covered CDR3 bases are TGCAGTGCCAACCCGGAGACACTTAACTACGAG. Protein sequence: CSANPETLNYE. The CDR3, in full, reads CSANPETLNYEQYF.

As concerns this clone: The observed sequence ends 3 residues before the CDR3 terminus, with the missing tail filled in from the germline J gene. This chain joins TRBV18 and TRBJ1-4; no reliable D call. The V end lost 4 bases, the J end lost 8 bases, and 14 bases lay between the germline ends. CDR1 KGHSH and CDR2 LQKENI come from the germline V gene. The CDR3 spans 14 residues. The CDR3 spells CASSRESHLEKLFF. The CDR3 bases that were read are TGTGCCAGCTCACGAGAGAGCCACCTCGAAAAA.

On this clone: The observed sequence ends 3 residues before the CDR3 terminus, with the missing tail filled in from the germline J gene. The gene calls are TRBV28 and TRBJ1-5, with TRBD1 as a possible D gene (5 bases). Trimming took off 3 bases at V and 4 bases at J, with 16 bases between the two ends. This CDR3 region has 16 residues. Per germline, CDR1 MDHEN and CDR2 SYDVKM. CDR3 DNA, as far as it was read: TGTGCCAGCAGTTTCCTCCTCCGACAGCCGAATCAGCCC. This gives the protein CASSFLLRQPNQP. The entire CDR3 reads CASSFLLRQPNQPQHF.

As to this clone: The read stops 3 residues short of the end of the CDR3; the missing end is completed from the germline J gene. The rearrangement joins TRBV11-2 to TRBJ2-5; the match to TRBD1 covers 8 bases. CDR3 length: 14 amino acids. The V gene end was trimmed by 5 bases and the J gene end by 5 bases; junction bases not matched to a gene: 7. CDR1 is SGHAT and CDR2 is FQNNGV in the germline V gene. CDR3 sequence reads: CASSPHTGGETQYF. The sequenced part of the CDR3 DNA is TGTGCCAGCAGCCCCCATACAGGGGGGGAGACC.

A note on this clone: The read falls 3 residues short of the CDR3 end, and the missing part is taken from the germline J gene. This chain joins TRBV2 and TRBJ1-1; 7 nucleotides align to TRBD1. Germline values: CDR1 SNHLY, CDR2 FYNNEI. The CDR3 is 15 amino acids. The chain's CDR3 is CASSLRAQGNNEAFF. The DNA read from the CDR3 is TGTGCCAGCAGTTTAAGGGCACAGGGGAACAATGAG.

Comments on this clone: The read terminates 3 residues before the CDR3 end, so the remaining end is supplied by the germline J gene. The chain joins TRBV28 to TRBJ2-7; D remains ambiguous. Germline-derived CDR1 and CDR2 are MDHEN and SYDVKM. V was pared by 4 bases and J by 0 bases, with 7 bases between. The CDR3 is 13 residues long. The chain's CDR3 is CASSSRGSYEQYF. CDR3 bases read: TGTGCCAGCAGTTCCCGCGGCTCCTACGAG.

Concerning this clone: Read data end 3 residues before the CDR3 end; the end is taken from the germline J gene. The V call is TRBV7-9, the J call TRBJ2-7; D remains ambiguous. The length of the CDR3 is 14 residues. Germline V CDR1 and CDR2: SEHNR, FQNEAQ (reference sequence). V lost 4 bases to trimming and J lost 0 bases, with 10 bases between them. Incomplete CDR3 DNA: TGTGCCAGCAGCTCAACTCCTAGCTCCTACGAG. It translates to CASSSTPSSYE. The CDR3 as a whole reads CASSSTPSSYEQYF.

About this clone: The read comes to an end 3 residues before the CDR3 does, leaving the germline J gene to fill in the end. The chain uses TRBV20-1 and TRBJ1-2; possible D gene TRBD1, 5 bases. Trimming removed 1 base at V and 4 bases at J, with 19 bases between. This CDR3 region has 16 residues. Germline V gene sequence: CDR1 DFQATT, CDR2 SNEGSKA (reference sequence). CDR3 DNA (partial): TGCAGTGCTAGAGTGGGGGGTGGTAGAGGGTTCTATGGC. It translates to CSARVGGGRGFYG. The whole CDR3 region reads CSARVGGGRGFYGYTF.

A remark on this clone: The observed sequence ends 3 residues before the CDR3 terminus, with the missing tail filled in from the germline J gene. This chain connects TRBV19 to TRBJ2-4, with TRBD2 as a possible D gene (6 bases). The CDR3 has 15 amino acids. V was clipped by 6 bases and J by 1 base, with 13 bases between them. CDR1 and CDR2 from the germline V gene are LNHDA and SQIVND (reference sequence). This CDR3 is CASRLGGMAKNIQYF. The sequenced CDR3 bases are TGTGCCAGTAGGTTGGGGGGAATGGCCAAAAACATT.

About this clone itself: The read ends 3 residues before the CDR3 terminus; that terminus is restored from the germline J gene. V usage is TRBV12-3 or TRBV12-4 and J usage is TRBJ2-7; D may be TRBD1 (6 bases). CDR3 length: 12 amino acids. The ends were cut back, 5 bases at V and 2 bases at J, with 7 bases in the middle. The CDR3 reads CASSRTAYEQYF. The CDR3 DNA, read in part, is TGTGCCAGCAGTCGGACAGCCTACGAG.

Remarks on this clone: The read ends 3 residues shy of where the CDR3 ends; the end is completed using the germline J gene. The rearrangement uses TRBV9 and TRBJ1-5; D is undetermined. This CDR3 spans 12 amino acids. Germline CDR1 is SGDLS and CDR2 is YYNGEE. The CDR3 reads CASSAEFGPQHF. The sequenced CDR3 bases are TGTGCCAGCAGCGCCGAATTCGGTCCC.

A remark on this clone: From the germline J gene comes the end of the CDR3, since the read stops 3 residues before it. V is TRBV19 and J is TRBJ2-2, with D maybe TRBD2 (6 bases). Germline V gene data show CDR1 as LNHDA and CDR2 as SQIVND (reference sequence). Trimming took off 6 bases at V and 4 bases at J, with 15 bases between the two ends. The CDR3 sequence is 15 residues long. CDR3 region: CASREGGVRTGELFF. The covered CDR3 bases are TGTGCCAGTAGGGAGGGCGGGGTTCGCACCGGGGAG.

As regards this clone: Read data end 3 residues before the CDR3 end; the end is taken from the germline J gene. The chain carries TRBV19 and TRBJ2-5; tentatively, D is TRBD1 (5 bases). This CDR3 region has 13 residues. In germline, CDR1 is LNHDA, CDR2 SQIVND (reference sequence). V was shortened by 3 bases and J by 2 bases, with 7 bases between the two germline ends. This CDR3 reads CASSISGQETQYF. The CDR3 bases that were read are TGTGCCAGTAGTATCTCAGGGCAAGAGACC. Based on the CDR3 plus reference TRBV19 and TRBJ2-5, the full variable domain is DGGITQSPKYLFRKEGQNVTLSCEQNLNHDAMYWYRQDPGQGLRLIYYSQIVNDFQKGDIAEGYSVSREKKESFPLTVTSAQKNPTAFYLCASSISGQETQYFGPGTRLLVL.

A remark on this clone: The read is 3 residues too short to cover the CDR3 end, so that end is filled in from the germline J gene. V is TRBV10-3 and J is TRBJ1-5; tentatively, D is TRBD1 (6 bases). This CDR3 has 12 amino acids. Trimming left V 10 bases short and J 3 bases short, with 10 bases between. Germline-derived CDR1 and CDR2 are ENHRY and SYGVKD. The DNA read from the CDR3 is TGTGCCACCCGACAGGACAATCAGCCC. This translates into CATRQDNQP. The whole CDR3 reads CATRQDNQPQHF.